The rows below give T cell receptor beta chains drawn from one sample of a study of T cells in Graves' hyperthyroidism and ophthalmopathy. TCRdb fed the multiplex PCR reads into MiXCR, producing one record per CDR3 protein. The table has hundreds of thousands of distinct CDR3 sequences, 12% to 15% seen once. Sequencing was done on a sample of blood. Source of these receptors: a woman aged 18-29 years with Graves' hyperthyroidism. Each CDR3 is given with its conserved first and last residue. A D gene is named only where the DNA matches it firmly. Where a row states a size, it is once, few, many or the class of an expanded clone; other rows omit it.

d_gene	j_gene	v_gene	abundance	CDR3nt	CDR3aa
NA	TRBJ2-1	TRBV19	NA	TGTGCCAGTAGTCACAACCCCGGGGCCCATGAGCAGTTCTTC	CASSHNPGAHEQFF
TRBD1	TRBJ2-7	TRBV6-2/TRBV6-3	many	TGTGCCAGCAGTTACAAGGGACAGGGGTCCTACGAGCAGTACTTC	CASSYKGQGSYEQYF
TRBD2	TRBJ2-3	TRBV6-1	many	TGTGCCAGCAGTGGAGGAGCGGGAGGGGCAGATACGCAGTATTTT	CASSGGAGGADTQYF
TRBD2	TRBJ2-7	TRBV7-8	few	TGTGCCAGCAGCTTACCCCCGGCGGGAGGGACCTACGAGCAGTACTTC	CASSLPPAGGTYEQYF
TRBD1	TRBJ2-5	TRBV20-1	NA	TGCAGTGCTAGCCGCAGGGGGCTGGAGACCCAGTACTTC	CSASRRGLETQYF
NA	TRBJ2-3	TRBV6-5	many	TGTGCCAGCAGTTACAGTGGAGGCAGGGATACGCAGTATTTT	CASSYSGGRDTQYF
TRBD2	TRBJ2-3	TRBV6-2/TRBV6-3	NA	TGTGCCAGCAGTCTATACCCTATCGGACTAGCGAGCACAGATACGCAGTATTTT	CASSLYPIGLASTDTQYF
NA	TRBJ2-5	TRBV2	NA	TGTGCCAGCAGCCGTAGGACGGGGACCCAAGAGACCCAGTACTTC	CASSRRTGTQETQYF
TRBD1	TRBJ2-7	TRBV18	many	TGTGCCAGCAGCCCAGGACAGGGGGTTTACGAGCAGTACTTC	CASSPGQGVYEQYF
NA	TRBJ2-7	TRBV6-2/TRBV6-3	few	TGTGCCAGCAGTTACTCGGACGGGCCCTACGAGCAGTACTTC	CASSYSDGPYEQYF
TRBD1	TRBJ1-2	TRBV12-3/TRBV12-4	few	TGTGCCAGCAGGACGACAGGGGGGGACTATGGCTACACCTTC	CASRTTGGDYGYTF
TRBD2	TRBJ2-1	TRBV12-3/TRBV12-4	NA	TGTGCCAGCAGTCTCTCGCGAAGCGGACTAGCGGTTTGGAATGAGCAGTTCTTC	CASSLSRSGLAVWNEQFF
NA	TRBJ2-7	TRBV4-1	NA	TGCGCCAGCAGCCAATCCCCCCGGGGGCCCGCCTACGAGCAGTACTTC	CASSQSPRGPAYEQYF
NA	TRBJ1-5	TRBV30	NA	TGTGCCTGGAGCTCCCGGGGGCGCGGGGGCAATCAGCCCCAGCATTTT	CAWSSRGRGGNQPQHF
NA	TRBJ2-2	TRBV4-3	NA	TGCGCCAGCAGCCAAGAGGACAACACCGGGGAGCTGTTTTTT	CASSQEDNTGELFF
NA	TRBJ2-2	TRBV11-3	NA	TGTGCCAGCAGCTCACAGGGAGGTCTTACCACCGGGGAGCTGTTTTTT	CASSSQGGLTTGELFF